One sample yielded the 9 T cell receptor beta chains listed below, sequenced in a study of CD8 T cells in ankylosing spondylitis. The study's findings and limits: The study identified a TCR beta motif of under 10 highly homologous variants that appeared characteristic of ankylosing spondylitis blood.

No antigen is known for these receptors. TCRdb reprocessed the 5' RACE reads via MiXCR and lists one record per CDR3 protein. This table holds about 800,000 distinct CDR3 sequences, approximately 10% found once. Sequenced material: blood, either unsorted or a sorted T cell fraction (not recorded which). The receptor set was obtained from a male donor with ankylosing spondylitis.

Ten or more counts support this clonotype. The chain carries TRBV6-1 and TRBJ1-1, with D hard to call. Germline CDR1 reads MNHNS; CDR2 reads SASEGT. The V end lost 5 bases, the J end lost 5 bases, and 15 bases lay between the germline ends. The CDR3 runs 14 residues. CDR3 amino acids: CASSPPRFGTEAFF. Here the CDR3 DNA reads TGTGCCAGCAGTCCCCCTCGGTTTGGGACTGAAGCTTTCTTT.

The chain employs TRBV20-1 and TRBJ1-4; D is ambiguous. V was pared by 2 bases and J by 7 bases, with 11 bases between. The CDR3 extends over 13 amino acids. Germline CDR1 is DFQATT and CDR2 is SNEGSKA (reference sequence). CDR3 in DNA: TGCAGTGCTAGAAGGCCAAGTGGTGAAAAACTGTTTTTT. Encoded protein: CSARRPSGEKLFF.

The chain combines TRBV20-1 with TRBJ1-5; no clear D. The CDR3 runs 13 residues. V dropped 3 bases and J dropped 3 bases, with 9 bases sitting between them. CDR1 and CDR2 from the germline V gene are DFQATT and SNEGSKA (reference sequence). CDR3: CSARSQPNQPQHF. CDR3 nucleotide sequence: TGCAGTGCTAGGTCTCAACCCAATCAGCCCCAGCATTTT.

The genes are TRBV9 and TRBJ2-3, with D possibly TRBD1 on 6 matching bases. This CDR3 contains 13 residues. CDR1 is SGDLS, CDR2 YYNGEE, per germline. Between the trimmed V and J ends, which lost 0 bases and 7 bases, there was a span of 9 bases. The CDR3 region has the DNA TGTGCCAGCAGCGTAGAGGACAGCTATACGCAGTATTTT. Translation: CASSVEDSYTQYF.

This clonotype showed up just a few times. The CDR3: CSVAPGGNEQYF. CDR3 bases: TGCAGCGTTGCGCCCGGGGGGAACGAGCAGTACTTC. The chain carries TRBV29-1 and TRBJ2-7; 7 bases are a match to TRBD2. The CDR3 is 12 amino acids. Per germline, CDR1 SQVTM and CDR2 ANQGSEA. Trimming at V came to 4 bases and at J to 5 bases, leaving 5 bases not matched to a gene.

This sequence joins TRBV28 and TRBJ2-3, with D perhaps matching TRBD1 (6 bases). This CDR3 has 15 residues. The V and J ends lost 4 bases and 0 bases respectively, with 11 bases between them. The V gene's germline CDR1 is MDHEN and CDR2 SYDVKM. In DNA, the CDR3 is TGTGCCAGCAGTTGGACAGTGACTAGCACAGATACGCAGTATTTT. Translating it yields CASSWTVTSTDTQYF.

The chain couples TRBV7-2 to TRBJ2-7; D uncertain. The V gene lost 5 bases and the J gene lost 5 bases, with 19 bases spanning the gap. The CDR3 is made up of 15 amino acids. Germline CDR1 SGHTA, CDR2 FQGNSA. CDR3 in DNA: TGTGCCAGCAGCCCCAGCGCGGTTCATCGGAACGAGCAGTACTTC. Protein product: CASSPSAVHRNEQYF.

V usage is TRBV20-1 and J usage is TRBJ1-1; D may be TRBD1 (6 bases). This CDR3 has 13 amino acids. Germline V CDR1 and CDR2: DFQATT, SNEGSKA (reference sequence). V shed 3 bases and J shed 1 base, with 9 bases lying between them. CDR3 in DNA: TGCAGTGCTAGGACAGGCCCGAACACTGAAGCTTTCTTT. It encodes CSARTGPNTEAFF.

This clonotype turned up a few times. The CDR3 bases are TGTGCCAGCCTTGGGGATATCGGGCCCCAGCATTTT. Encoded protein: CASLGDIGPQHF. The chain has TRBV5-5 and TRBJ1-5; D gene unclear. This CDR3 region has 12 residues. The germline CDR1 and CDR2 sequences are SGHKS and YYEKEE (reference sequence). Trimming removed 7 bases at V and 9 bases at J, with 14 bases between.